This TCR beta chain was identified in a study of cytomegalovirus exposure and HLA in healthy donors. Each donor's status was that of a healthy bone marrow donor. Although they were nominally healthy when sampled, donors likely had unrecorded immune exposures. Germline V lookup: CDR1 SGHRS, CDR2 YFSETQ. The CDR3 consists of 16 residues. V lost 0 bases, J lost 1 base, and 11 bases lay in between. Study results and limitations: Per published reports, the classifier diagnosed cytomegalovirus status with high specificity and sensitivity.

Concerning this clone: What it binds is unknown.

PCR involved 60 Vbeta and 13 Jbeta primers. Original analysis: In a later analysis, 79 million or so unique TCR beta chains included roughly 11 million shared by two or more donors. Generated by immunoSEQ multiplex PCR, the TCRdb table keeps only in-frame clones and is missing some. V and J calls and clone size are those listed in that table; D and trimming were worked out from the DNA. Of 90,000 to 140,000 clones in the sample, around 75% were seen once. The TCR sequence derives from a man in his forties or fifties in good health and CMV-seronegative. The sample consisted of PBMCs. V and J are TRBV5-1 and TRBJ2-4; weak D call: TRBD1 (5 bases). CDR3 sequence: CASSLGRVGAKNIQYF. The DNA for the CDR3 is TGCGCCAGCAGCTTGGGCAGGGTCGGGGCCAAAAACATTCAGTACTTC.